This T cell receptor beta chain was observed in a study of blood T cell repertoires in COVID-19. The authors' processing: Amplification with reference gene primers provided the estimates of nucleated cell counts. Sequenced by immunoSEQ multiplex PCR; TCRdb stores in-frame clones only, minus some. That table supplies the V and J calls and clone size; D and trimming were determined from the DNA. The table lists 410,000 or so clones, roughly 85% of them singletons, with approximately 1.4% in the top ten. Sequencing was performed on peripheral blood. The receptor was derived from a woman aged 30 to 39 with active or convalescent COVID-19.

The CDR3 DNA reads as TGTGCCAGCAGTGGGGTTCTGGGAGGCGGCAATCAGCCCCAGCATTTT. Translated, it gives CASSGVLGGGNQPQHF. V gene TRBV6-1 combines with J gene TRBJ1-5; D is unresolved. Germline V CDR1 and CDR2: MNHNS, SASEGT. CDR3 size: 16 residues. The germline V and J ends were trimmed by 4 bases and 2 bases, with 15 bases remaining between them.